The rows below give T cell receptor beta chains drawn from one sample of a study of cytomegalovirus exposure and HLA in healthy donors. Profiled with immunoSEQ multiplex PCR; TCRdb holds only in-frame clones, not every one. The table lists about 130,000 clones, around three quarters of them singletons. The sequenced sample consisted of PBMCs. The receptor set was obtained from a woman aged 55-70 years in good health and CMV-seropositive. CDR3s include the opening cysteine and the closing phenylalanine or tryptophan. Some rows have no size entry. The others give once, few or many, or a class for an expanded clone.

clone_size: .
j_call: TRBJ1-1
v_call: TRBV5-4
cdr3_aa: CASSLEYRGTEAFF

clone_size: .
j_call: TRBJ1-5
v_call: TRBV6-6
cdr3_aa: CASSRDFNQPQHF

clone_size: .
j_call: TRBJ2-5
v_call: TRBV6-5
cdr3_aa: CASSFRRDKETQYF

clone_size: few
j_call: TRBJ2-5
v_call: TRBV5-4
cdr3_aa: CASILAGQQETQYF

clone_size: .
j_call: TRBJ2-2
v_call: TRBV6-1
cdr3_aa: CASAWRGGELFF

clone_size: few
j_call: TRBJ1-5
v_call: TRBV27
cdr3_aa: CASSPTTPGYGQPQHF

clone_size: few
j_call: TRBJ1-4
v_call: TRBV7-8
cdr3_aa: CASSPEDSTFNEKLFF

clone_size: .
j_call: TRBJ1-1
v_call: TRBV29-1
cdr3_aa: CSVDRGGAGDTEAFF

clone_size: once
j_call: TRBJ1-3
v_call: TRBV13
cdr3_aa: CASSQDTNSGNTIYF

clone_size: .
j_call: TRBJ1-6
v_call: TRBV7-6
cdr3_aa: CASSLRDPISSYNSPLHF

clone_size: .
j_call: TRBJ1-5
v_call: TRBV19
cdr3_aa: CASTLDRGGGNQPQHF

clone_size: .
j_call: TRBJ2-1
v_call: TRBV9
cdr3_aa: CASSVYEDSLRFF

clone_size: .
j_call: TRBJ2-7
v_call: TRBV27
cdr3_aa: CASSLKGTGLNEQYF

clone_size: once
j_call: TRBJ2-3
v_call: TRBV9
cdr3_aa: CASSVEGGDSTDTQYF

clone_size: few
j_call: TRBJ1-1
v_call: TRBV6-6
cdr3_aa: CASSFPGGYGTEAFF

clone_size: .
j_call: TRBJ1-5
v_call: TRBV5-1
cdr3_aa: CASSLGGDSNQPQHF